The 30 T cell receptor beta chains given below trace back to one sample, sequenced in a study of cytomegalovirus exposure and HLA in healthy donors. Both 60 Vbeta primers and 13 Jbeta primers went into the PCR. The data were produced by immunoSEQ multiplex PCR, yet TCRdb's version contains in-frame clones alone and is incomplete. Found here are about 200,000 clones, approximately 85% of them singletons; the top ten hold under 7.5%. The sample taken for sequencing was PBMCs. These receptors were obtained from a woman aged 50 to 65 in good health and CMV-seropositive.

The chain joins TRBV6-5 to TRBJ1-5; TRBD1 matches 7 bases. Germline values: CDR1 MNHEY, CDR2 SVGAGI. J was trimmed by 1 base and V by 6 bases; bases with no gene match: 9. The CDR3 has 16 residues. As DNA, the CDR3 is TGTGCCAGCAGCTACAGGGGAACAAGGAGCAATCAGCCCCAGCATTTT. This encodes CASSYRGTRSNQPQHF.

J is TRBJ2-2 and V is TRBV6-6; 8 bases are a match to TRBD1. The V and J ends lost 6 bases and 0 bases, in that order; junction bases with no gene match: 6. CDR3 length: 16 residues. Germline assignment: CDR1 MNHNY and CDR2 SVGAGI (reference sequence). CDR3: CASSSDRGANTGELFF. The CDR3 nucleotides are TGTGCCAGCAGCTCCGACAGGGGAGCGAACACCGGGGAGCTGTTTTTT.

This clone was seen a handful of times. The J gene is TRBJ1-2, the V gene TRBV5-1; TRBD1 agrees at 8 bases. This CDR3 contains 13 residues. The V gene's germline CDR1 is SGHRS and CDR2 YFSETQ. Trimming cost V 5 bases and J 6 bases; bases outside gene matches: 6. This CDR3 reads CASSTTGVDGYTF. The CDR3 coding sequence is TGCGCCAGCAGTACGACAGGGGTGGATGGCTACACCTTC.

The chain has TRBV2 and TRBJ2-1; TRBD1 agrees at 8 bases. This CDR3 has 15 residues. Germline trimming cut 2 bases from V and 5 bases from J; bases unmatched to any gene: 5. In germline, CDR1 is SNHLY, CDR2 FYNNEI. The CDR3 loop reads CASSERDRRDNEQFF. CDR3 coding DNA: TGTGCCAGCAGTGAACGGGACAGGAGGGACAATGAGCAGTTCTTC.

The V gene is TRBV28, the J gene TRBJ2-1, with a possible D match to TRBD2 (6 bases). The V and J ends lost 7 bases and 0 bases respectively, with 10 bases between them. The CDR3 extends over 14 amino acids. Per the germline V gene, CDR1 is MDHEN and CDR2 is SYDVKM. CDR3 region: CASTMGGSYNEQFF. CDR3 DNA sequence: TGTGCCAGCACTATGGGGGGCTCCTACAATGAGCAGTTCTTC.

The chain recombines TRBV11-2 with TRBJ1-1, with D possibly being TRBD1 (6 bases). This CDR3 has 12 amino acids. The V gene lost 9 bases and the J gene lost 1 base, with 9 bases spanning the gap. CDR1 SGHAT and CDR2 FQNNGV come from the germline V gene. CDR3 DNA sequence: TGTGCCAGTGGACAGCAGAACACTGAAGCTTTCTTT. It translates to CASGQQNTEAFF.

The rearrangement uses TRBV5-4 and TRBJ2-1; TRBD2 might be the D (6 bases). This CDR3 spans 15 amino acids. Trimming removed 1 base at V and 1 base at J, with 9 bases between. Per the germline V gene, CDR1 is SGHNT and CDR2 is YYREEE (reference sequence). CDR3 bases: TGTGCCAGCAGCTTGAGTAGCGGTTCCTACAATGAGCAGTTCTTC. It codes for CASSLSSGSYNEQFF. Full variable domain (rest looked up from reference TRBV5-4 and TRBJ2-1): ETGVTQSPTHLIKTRGQQVTLRCSSQSGHNTVSWYQQALGQGPQFIFQYYREEENGRGNFPPRFSGLQFPNYSSELNVNALELDDSALYLCASSLSSGSYNEQFFGPGTRLTVL.

The DNA of the CDR3 is TGCGCCAGCAGCTTTACGGGAGCGAGTGTTAGCACAGATACGCAGTATTTT. This gives the protein CASSFTGASVSTDTQYF. This chain uses TRBV5-1 with TRBJ2-3; TRBD2 might be the D (6 bases). Germline CDR1 SGHRS, CDR2 YFSETQ. There are 17 residues in the CDR3. The V gene lost 2 bases and the J gene lost 0 bases, with 16 bases spanning the gap.

V and J are TRBV7-4 and TRBJ1-5; 9 bases map to TRBD1. V lost 5 bases and J lost 5; bases outside the gene matches: 10. CDR1 SGHVT and CDR2 SQSDAQ come from the germline V gene. The CDR3 loop spans 16 amino acids. CDR3 loop: CASSRADRGGYQPQHF. DNA of the CDR3: TGTGCCAGCAGCCGGGCGGACAGGGGAGGCTATCAGCCCCAGCATTTT.

This chain uses TRBV18 with TRBJ1-1; 10 nucleotides align to TRBD1. Losses at the gene ends were 6 bases for V and 7 bases for J; bases not matched to a gene: 8. Germline CDR1 is KGHSH and CDR2 is LQKENI. The CDR3 extends over 14 amino acids. CDR3 in DNA: TGTGCCAGCTCCCCGACAGGGGGCCCAGGTGAAGCTTTCTTT. It encodes CASSPTGGPGEAFF.

This rearrangement joins TRBV10-3 to TRBJ1-1; 8 bases are shared with TRBD1. V shed 10 bases, J shed 6 bases, and the junction held 7 bases outside the gene matches. The CDR3 runs 12 residues. Germline assignment: CDR1 ENHRY and CDR2 SYGVKD. The CDR3 here is CASGQGAPEAFF. As DNA, the CDR3 is TGTGCCAGTGGGCAGGGGGCCCCTGAAGCTTTCTTT.

This chain uses TRBV28 with TRBJ2-2; 9 bases line up with TRBD1. V shed 6 bases, J shed 3 bases, and the junction held 11 bases outside the gene matches. The V gene's germline CDR1 is MDHEN and CDR2 SYDVKM. This CDR3 region has 17 residues. This CDR3 is CASRLPPGQGDTGELFF. The CDR3 bases are TGTGCCAGCAGATTACCCCCGGGACAGGGCGACACCGGGGAGCTGTTTTTT.

V usage is TRBV2 and J usage is TRBJ2-7; a possible D gene is TRBD1 (5 bases). This CDR3 has 14 residues. From germline, CDR1 is SNHLY and CDR2 FYNNEI. V gave up 2 bases and J gave up 1 base, with 9 bases separating them. Here the CDR3 DNA reads TGTGCCAGCAGTGAACGGCAGGGATCCTACGAGCAGTACTTC. The encoded protein is CASSERQGSYEQYF.

The genes are TRBV7-2 and TRBJ2-3; 8 bases line up with TRBD2. J gave up 0 bases and V 5 bases, and 4 bases lay outside the gene matches. The CDR3 spans 15 residues. CDR1 and CDR2 (germline): SGHTA, FQGNSA. The CDR3 loop reads CASSRLAPSTDTQYF. CDR3 DNA: TGTGCCAGCAGCCGACTAGCGCCCAGCACAGATACGCAGTATTTT. The full variable domain, with the rest looked up from reference TRBV7-2 and TRBJ2-3, is GAGVSQSPSNKVTEKGKDVELRCDPISGHTALYWYRQSLGQGLEFLIYFQGNSAPDKSGLPSDRFSAERTGGSVSTLTIQRTQQEDSAVYLCASSRLAPSTDTQYFGPGTRLTVL.

The rearrangement links TRBV7-3 to TRBJ2-7, with TRBD2 matching 11 bases. V was clipped by 2 bases and J by 2 bases; unmatched bases: 14. The CDR3 is 19 amino acids. Germline assignment: CDR1 SGHTA and CDR2 FQGTGA. The CDR3 here is CASSLGKRGTSGTAYEQYF. The CDR3 DNA reads as TGTGCCAGCAGCTTAGGGAAAAGAGGGACTAGCGGAACAGCCTACGAGCAGTACTTC.

The chain uses TRBV2 and TRBJ1-5, with 7 bases fitting TRBD1. This CDR3 comprises 13 residues. CDR1 and CDR2 from the germline V gene are SNHLY and FYNNEI. The V gene end was trimmed by 10 bases and the J gene end by 5 bases; junction bases not matched to a gene: 8. CDR3 coding DNA: TGTGCCACTTCCGTTGACAGGGATCAGCCCCAGCATTTT. Translation gives CATSVDRDQPQHF.

J is TRBJ1-1 and V is TRBV19; D gene unclear. CDR3 length equals 12 residues. V was pared by 0 bases and J by 7 bases, with 6 bases between. Germline CDR1 reads LNHDA; CDR2 reads SQIVND (reference sequence). The chain's CDR3 is CASSIDSFEAFF. CDR3 nucleotides: TGTGCCAGTAGTATAGATAGTTTTGAAGCTTTCTTT.

V usage is TRBV10-3 and J usage is TRBJ2-2; 7 bases agree with TRBD1. V shed 6 bases and J 10 bases; nucleotides not matched to a gene: 11. The CDR3 is 14 amino acids. Germline values: CDR1 ENHRY, CDR2 SYGVKD. This chain's CDR3 is CAIRGDSFSEELFF. CDR3 DNA: TGTGCCATCAGGGGGGACAGTTTCTCTGAGGAGCTGTTTTTT.

CDR3 bases: TGTGCCAGCAGCTTAGGGGGCATTGGAAACACCATATATTTT. Its translation: CASSLGGIGNTIYF. V usage is TRBV11-2 and J usage is TRBJ1-3; D is possibly TRBD1 (5 bases). Trimming removed 1 base at V and 3 bases at J, with 7 bases between. The germline V gene encodes CDR1 SGHAT and CDR2 FQNNGV. The CDR3 extends over 14 amino acids.

The chain employs TRBV7-2 and TRBJ1-1; possible D gene TRBD1, 6 bases. This CDR3 has 14 residues. V gave up 5 bases and J gave up 1 base, with 11 bases separating them. Germline values: CDR1 SGHTA, CDR2 FQGNSA. The CDR3 is CASSPGTQNTEAFF. In DNA form, the CDR3 reads TGTGCCAGCAGCCCCGGGACACAGAACACTGAAGCTTTCTTT.

The chain carries TRBV27 and TRBJ2-1; D is uncertain. The V and J ends lost 7 bases and 0 bases respectively, with 10 bases between them. The CDR3 is 14 residues long. CDR1 MNHEY and CDR2 SMNVEV come from the germline V gene (reference sequence). The CDR3 spells CASTRSLSYNEQFF. Written as DNA, the CDR3 is TGTGCCAGCACCCGGTCGCTCTCCTACAATGAGCAGTTCTTC.

The chain carries TRBV7-2 and TRBJ1-2, with TRBD1 matching over 7 bases. This CDR3 comprises 16 residues. Germline CDR1 SGHTA, CDR2 FQGNSA. J was trimmed by 7 bases and V by 1 base; bases with no gene match: 12. CDR3 residues: CASSLVKGAQGSGYTF. CDR3 nucleotides: TGTGCCAGCAGCTTAGTTAAGGGGGCGCAGGGATCTGGCTACACCTTC.

There are a few counts of this clone. The chain recombines TRBV7-9 with TRBJ2-5; no clear D. The better agreement between TRBJ2-7 and the DNA end casts doubt on the J call. This CDR3 has 13 amino acids. CDR1 is SEHNR and CDR2 is FQNEAQ in the germline V gene (reference sequence). CDR3 sequence: CASSLAGGYEQYF. The CDR3 DNA reads TGTGCCAGCAGCTTAGCAGGCGGCTACGAGCAGTACTTC.

The chain uses TRBV30 and TRBJ1-4; TRBD1 agrees at 7 bases. Germline-derived CDR1 and CDR2 are GTSNPN and SVGIG (reference sequence). The ends lost 2 bases at V and 3 bases at J; junction bases unmatched: 6. This CDR3 is built from 15 residues. The CDR3 is CAWSLLTGPNEKLFF. The CDR3 nucleotides are TGTGCCTGGAGTCTTCTGACAGGGCCTAATGAAAAACTGTTTTTT.

The chain links TRBV7-2 to TRBJ2-1; TRBD2 agrees at 11 bases. Losses at the gene ends were 6 bases for V and 6 bases for J; bases not matched to a gene: 7. The CDR3 extends over 15 amino acids. Germline CDR1 and CDR2: SGHTA and FQGNSA. CDR3 region: CASRFSGGASNEQFF. CDR3 DNA: TGTGCCAGCAGGTTTAGCGGGGGGGCCAGCAATGAGCAGTTCTTC.

This clone was detected only a few times. V gene TRBV6-4 combines with J gene TRBJ1-6, with 7 bases that match TRBD1. Trimming cost V 0 bases and J 9 bases; bases outside gene matches: 5. CDR3 length: 15 amino acids. The V gene's germline CDR1 is MRHNA and CDR2 SNTAGT. The CDR3 coding sequence is TGTGCCAGCAGTGACTCGGGACAGATTGGTTCACCCCTCCACTTT. Amino acid sequence: CASSDSGQIGSPLHF.

The chain couples TRBV7-2 to TRBJ2-7; 10 bases fit TRBD1. CDR3 length: 16 amino acids. Per germline, CDR1 SGHTA and CDR2 FQGNSA. The J segment lost 0 bases and the V segment lost 5 bases, leaving 7 bases of the junction unmatched. CDR3 in amino acids: CASSPTRTGGSYEQYF. CDR3 DNA: TGTGCCAGCAGCCCCACCCGGACAGGGGGCTCCTACGAGCAGTACTTC. The full variable domain, rest sourced from reference TRBV7-2 and TRBJ2-7, is GAGVSQSPSNKVTEKGKDVELRCDPISGHTALYWYRQSLGQGLEFLIYFQGNSAPDKSGLPSDRFSAERTGGSVSTLTIQRTQQEDSAVYLCASSPTRTGGSYEQYFGPGTRLTVT.

The rearrangement links TRBV2 to TRBJ2-1; D uncertain. Germline lookup yields CDR1 SNHLY and CDR2 FYNNEI. CDR3 length: 15 amino acids. The germline V and J ends were trimmed by 5 bases and 0 bases, with 11 bases remaining between them. The CDR3 DNA follows: TGTGCCAGCAGTCGACTCGCCAGCTCCTACAATGAGCAGTTCTTC. Amino acids: CASSRLASSYNEQFF.

This clone was detected once. At one of its ends the junction is not consistent with the germline gene, which may arise from a read error. The chain joins TRBV12-5 to TRBJ2-1; no reliable D call. Germline CDR1 and CDR2: LGHNT and FRNRAP. The CDR3 extends over 14 amino acids. As DNA, the CDR3 is TGTGCTAGTGGAGGAACCAGGTCCTACAGTGAGCAGTTCTTC. Its translation: CASGGTRSYSEQFF.

V is TRBV11-2 and J is TRBJ2-1, with TRBD1 as a possible D gene (6 bases). The CDR3 runs 13 residues. V gave up 0 bases and J gave up 8 bases, with 8 bases separating them. The germline gives CDR1 SGHAT, CDR2 FQNNGV. For the CDR3, the DNA is TGTGCCAGCAGCTTAGACAGGGGTGATGAGCAGTTCTTC. This encodes CASSLDRGDEQFF. Full variable domain (missing parts from reference TRBV11-2 and TRBJ2-1): EAGVAQSPRYKIIEKRQSVAFWCNPISGHATLYWYQQILGQGPKLLIQFQNNGVVDDSQLPKDRFSAERLKGVDSTLKIQPAKLEDSAVYLCASSLDRGDEQFFGPGTRLTVL.